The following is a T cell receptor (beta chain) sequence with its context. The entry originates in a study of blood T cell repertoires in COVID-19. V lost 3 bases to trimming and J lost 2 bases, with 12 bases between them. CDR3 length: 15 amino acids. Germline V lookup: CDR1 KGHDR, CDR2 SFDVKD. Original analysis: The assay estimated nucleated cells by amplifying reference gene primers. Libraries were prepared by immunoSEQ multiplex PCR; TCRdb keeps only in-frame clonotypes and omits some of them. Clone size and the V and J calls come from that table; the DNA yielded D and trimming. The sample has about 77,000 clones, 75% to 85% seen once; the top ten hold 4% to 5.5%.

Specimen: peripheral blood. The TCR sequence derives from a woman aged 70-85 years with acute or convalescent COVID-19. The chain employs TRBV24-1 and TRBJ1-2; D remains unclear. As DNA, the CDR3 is TGTGCCACCAGTGATCCCTCCGCGGGGAACTATGGCTACACCTTC. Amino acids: CATSDPSAGNYGYTF.